This T cell receptor (beta chain) was sequenced during a study of cytomegalovirus exposure and HLA in healthy donors. The CDR3 totals 18 residues. Trimming cost V 4 bases and J 4 bases, with 21 bases left between them. Germline values: CDR1 SGDLS, CDR2 YYNGEE. 13 Jbeta primers and 60 Vbeta primers were used for the PCR. The data were produced by immunoSEQ multiplex PCR, yet TCRdb's version contains in-frame clones alone and is incomplete. The sample shows 90,000 to 120,000 clones, more than 60% of them seen only once. Findings and limits, study-wide: Researchers reported in a later analysis that common viral pathogens appeared linked to several top clusters. Upon later analysis, TCR association rates were observed to vary by HLA locus, being highest for DRB1 and lowest for HLA-C.

About this clone itself: The antigen is unknown.

Sequences were obtained from PBMCs. The clonotype was recovered from a woman between 18 and 29 years old in good health and CMV-seropositive. J is TRBJ2-6 and V is TRBV9; tentatively, D is TRBD2 (6 bases). The CDR3 DNA is TGTGCCAGCAGCTTTGGGACTGCCGACCCTCTGGGGGCCAACGTCCTGACTTTC. Amino acids: CASSFGTADPLGANVLTF.